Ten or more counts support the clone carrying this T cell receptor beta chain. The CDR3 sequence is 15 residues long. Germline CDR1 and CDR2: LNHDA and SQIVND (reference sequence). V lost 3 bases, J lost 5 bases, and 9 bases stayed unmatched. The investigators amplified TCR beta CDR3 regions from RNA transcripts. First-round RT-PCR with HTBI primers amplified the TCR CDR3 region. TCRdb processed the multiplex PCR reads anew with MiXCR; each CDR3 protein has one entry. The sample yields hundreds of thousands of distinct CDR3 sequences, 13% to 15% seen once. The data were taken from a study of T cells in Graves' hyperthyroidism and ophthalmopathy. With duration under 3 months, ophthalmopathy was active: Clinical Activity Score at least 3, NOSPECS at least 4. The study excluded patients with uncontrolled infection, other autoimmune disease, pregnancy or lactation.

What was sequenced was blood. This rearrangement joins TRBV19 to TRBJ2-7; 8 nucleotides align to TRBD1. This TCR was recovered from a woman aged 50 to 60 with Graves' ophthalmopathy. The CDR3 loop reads CASSMSRQGANEQYF. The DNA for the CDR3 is TGTGCCAGTAGTATGTCGCGGCAGGGGGCCAACGAGCAGTACTTC.